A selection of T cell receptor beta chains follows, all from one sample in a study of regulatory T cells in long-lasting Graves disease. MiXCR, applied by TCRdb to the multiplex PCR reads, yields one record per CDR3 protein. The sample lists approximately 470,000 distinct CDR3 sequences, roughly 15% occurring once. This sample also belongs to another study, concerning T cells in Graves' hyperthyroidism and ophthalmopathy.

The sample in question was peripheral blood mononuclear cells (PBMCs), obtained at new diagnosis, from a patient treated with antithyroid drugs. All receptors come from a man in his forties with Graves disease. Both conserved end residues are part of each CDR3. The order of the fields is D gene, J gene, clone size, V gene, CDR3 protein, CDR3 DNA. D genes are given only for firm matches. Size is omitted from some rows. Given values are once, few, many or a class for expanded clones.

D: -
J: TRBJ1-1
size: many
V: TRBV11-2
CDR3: CASSLETPSEAFF
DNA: TGTGCCAGCAGCTTAGAAACTCCATCTGAAGCTTTCTTT

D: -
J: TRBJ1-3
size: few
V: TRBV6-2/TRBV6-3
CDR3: CASRSGTDSGNTIYF
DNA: TGTGCCAGCAGGAGCGGGACGGACTCTGGAAACACCATATATTTT

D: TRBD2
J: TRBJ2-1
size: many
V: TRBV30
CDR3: CAWTRGRGDEQFF
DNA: TGTGCCTGGACACGGGGGAGGGGCGATGAGCAGTTCTTC

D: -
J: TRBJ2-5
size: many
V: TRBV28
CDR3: CASSQETQYF
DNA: TGTGCCAGCAGCCAAGAGACCCAGTACTTC

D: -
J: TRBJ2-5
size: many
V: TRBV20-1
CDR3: CSARRTGRETQYF
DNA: TGCAGTGCTAGGAGGACTGGGCGGGAGACCCAGTACTTC

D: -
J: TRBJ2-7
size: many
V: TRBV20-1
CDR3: CSAHQTSGDPYEQYF
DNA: TGCAGTGCACATCAGACCAGCGGAGACCCCTACGAGCAGTACTTC

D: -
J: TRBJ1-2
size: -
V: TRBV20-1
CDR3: CSATPPLNYGYTF
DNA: TGCAGTGCCACCCCCCCCCTTAACTATGGCTACACCTTC

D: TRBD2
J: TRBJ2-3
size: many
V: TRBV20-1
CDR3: CSARSGRGDTQYF
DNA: TGCAGTGCTAGGAGCGGGAGGGGTGATACGCAGTATTTT

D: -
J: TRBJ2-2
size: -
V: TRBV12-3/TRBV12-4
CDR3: CASSAGDTFTGELFF
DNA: TGTGCCAGCAGTGCCGGGGACACTTTCACCGGGGAGCTGTTTTTT

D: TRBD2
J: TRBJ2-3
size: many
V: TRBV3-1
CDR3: CASSFRLAASTDTQYF
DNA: TGTGCCAGCAGCTTTCGACTAGCAGCTAGCACAGATACGCAGTATTTT

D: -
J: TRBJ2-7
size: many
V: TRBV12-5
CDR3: CASGFANRDEQYF
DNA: TGTGCTAGTGGTTTCGCTAATCGGGACGAGCAGTACTTC

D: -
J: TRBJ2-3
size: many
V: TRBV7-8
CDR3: CASKPRLTTDTQYF
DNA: TGTGCCAGCAAACCTCGGTTGACCACAGATACGCAGTATTTT

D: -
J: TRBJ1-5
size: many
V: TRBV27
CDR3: CASSFLPLYSNQPQHF
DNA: TGTGCCAGCAGTTTCCTCCCATTGTATAGCAATCAGCCCCAGCATTTT

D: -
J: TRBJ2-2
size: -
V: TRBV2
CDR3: CASSEGGELFF
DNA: TGTGCCAGCAGTGAAGGCGGTGAGCTGTTTTTT

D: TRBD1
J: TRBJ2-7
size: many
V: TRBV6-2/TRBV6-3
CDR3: CASSDRAGTGGHEQYF
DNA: TGTGCCAGCAGTGATCGGGCCGGGACAGGGGGCCACGAGCAGTACTTC

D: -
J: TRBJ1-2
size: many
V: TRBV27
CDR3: CASSLVGGKGYTF
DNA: TGTGCCAGCAGTTTAGTAGGGGGAAAGGGCTACACCTTC

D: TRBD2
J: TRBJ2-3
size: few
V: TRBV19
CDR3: CASNSPAGVQDTQYF
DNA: TGTGCCAGTAATTCGCCAGCGGGAGTTCAAGATACGCAGTATTTT

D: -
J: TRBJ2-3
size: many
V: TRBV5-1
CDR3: CASSPSGPTDTQYF
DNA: TGTGCCAGCAGCCCGTCCGGCCCCACAGATACGCAGTATTTT

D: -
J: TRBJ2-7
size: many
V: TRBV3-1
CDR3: CASRSTGGEQYF
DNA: TGTGCCAGCAGATCAACAGGTGGCGAGCAGTACTTC

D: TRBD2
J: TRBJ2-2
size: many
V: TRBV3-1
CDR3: CASSQAGRRNTGELFF
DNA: TGTGCCAGCAGCCAAGCCGGGAGGAGGAACACCGGGGAGCTGTTTTTT

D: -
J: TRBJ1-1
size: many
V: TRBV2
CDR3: CASSELGSLTEAFF
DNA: TGTGCCAGCAGTGAACTGGGGTCGCTCACTGAAGCTTTCTTT

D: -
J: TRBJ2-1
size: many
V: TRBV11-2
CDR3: CASSRVQGSYNEQFF
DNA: TGTGCCAGCAGCCGCGTCCAGGGCTCCTACAATGAGCAGTTCTTC

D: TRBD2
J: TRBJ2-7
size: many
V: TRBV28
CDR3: CASSLGGRAGYEQYF
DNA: TGTGCCAGCAGTTTAGGCGGGAGGGCAGGGTACGAGCAGTACTTC

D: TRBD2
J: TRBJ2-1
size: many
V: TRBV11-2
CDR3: CASARQTSGIYNEQFF
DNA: TGTGCCAGCGCCAGACAGACTAGCGGAATTTACAATGAGCAGTTCTTC

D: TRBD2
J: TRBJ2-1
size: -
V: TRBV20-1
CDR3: CSAAGLADYNEQFF
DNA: TGCAGTGCCGCCGGACTAGCGGACTACAATGAGCAGTTCTTC

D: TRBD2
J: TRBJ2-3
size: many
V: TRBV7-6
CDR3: CASSLELAGAPDTQYF
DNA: TGTGCCAGCAGCTTAGAGTTAGCGGGAGCCCCCGATACGCAGTATTTT

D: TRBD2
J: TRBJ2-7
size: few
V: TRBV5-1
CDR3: CASSLVSGSPYEQYF
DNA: TGCGCCAGCAGCTTGGTTAGCGGGAGTCCCTACGAGCAGTACTTC

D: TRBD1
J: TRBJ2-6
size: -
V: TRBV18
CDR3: CASSLQRDRGSGANVLTF
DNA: TGTGCCAGCTCACTTCAGCGGGACAGGGGCTCCGGGGCCAACGTCCTGACTTTC

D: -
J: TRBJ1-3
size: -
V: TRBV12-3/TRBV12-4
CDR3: CASTTLVIPVGAGNTIYF
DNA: TGTGCCAGCACCACCCTGGTGATCCCGGTCGGCGCTGGAAACACCATATATTTT

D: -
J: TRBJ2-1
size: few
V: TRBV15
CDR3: CATSRGKGTYEQFF
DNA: TGTGCCACCAGCAGAGGAAAGGGGACCTACGAGCAGTTCTTC

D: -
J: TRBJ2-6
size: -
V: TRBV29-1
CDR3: CSVEGDGANVLTF
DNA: TGCAGCGTTGAGGGGGATGGGGCCAACGTCCTGACTTTC

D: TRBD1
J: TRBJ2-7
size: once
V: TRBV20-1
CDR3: CSFHRGTGANEQYF
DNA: TGCAGTTTCCACCGAGGGACAGGGGCTAACGAGCAGTACTTC

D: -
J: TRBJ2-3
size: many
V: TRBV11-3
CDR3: CASSLSNTDTQYF
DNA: TGTGCCAGCAGCTTAAGCAACACAGATACGCAGTATTTT

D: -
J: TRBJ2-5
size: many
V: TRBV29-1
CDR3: CSVGGTEETQYF
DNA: TGCAGCGTGGGGGGGACAGAAGAGACCCAGTACTTC

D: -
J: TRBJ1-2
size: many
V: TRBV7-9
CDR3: CASSLGSAPDDGYTF
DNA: TGTGCCAGCAGCTTAGGGTCCGCACCGGACGATGGCTACACCTTC

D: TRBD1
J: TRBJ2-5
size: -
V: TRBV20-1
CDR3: CSAQTGGFETQYF
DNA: TGCAGTGCCCAGACAGGGGGCTTCGAGACCCAGTACTTC

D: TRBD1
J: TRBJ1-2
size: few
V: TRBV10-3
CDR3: CAISGGQGSGHYGYTF
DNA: TGTGCCATCAGTGGGGGACAGGGGTCCGGTCACTATGGCTACACCTTC

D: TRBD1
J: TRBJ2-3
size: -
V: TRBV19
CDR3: CASSSTGADTQYF
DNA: TGTGCCAGTAGCTCTACAGGGGCGGATACGCAGTATTTT

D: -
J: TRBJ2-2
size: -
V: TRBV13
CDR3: CASSLKGGTPTGELFF
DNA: TGTGCCAGCAGCTTAAAAGGAGGGACACCCACCGGGGAGCTGTTTTTT

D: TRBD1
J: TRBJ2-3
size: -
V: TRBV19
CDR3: CASKIDRARDTQYF
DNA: TGTGCCAGTAAAATCGACAGGGCCCGCGATACGCAGTATTTT

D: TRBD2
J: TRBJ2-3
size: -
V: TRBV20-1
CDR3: CSAPSGSSGTDTQYF
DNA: TGCAGTGCTCCTAGCGGGAGTTCTGGCACAGATACGCAGTATTTT